This T cell receptor beta chain was recovered during a study of T-cell reconstitution after alpha-beta-depleted transplantation in children. Comment on this clonotype: What it recognizes is unknown.

Study-wide points: Approximately two months post-transplant, alpha-beta T cells reportedly originated from several hundred expanded graft clones. At the one-year point after transplant, T-cell counts and TCRbeta diversity were found to come mostly from T cells that had been newly produced.

TCRbeta library preparation incorporated unique molecular identifiers. TCRdb independently ran MiXCR on the PCR reads; one entry per CDR3 protein. The table has around 6,100 distinct CDR3 sequences, 15% to 20% seen once; the top ten hold over 10%. The CDR3 length is 12 residues. The V end lost 3 bases, the J end lost 10 bases, and 7 bases lay between the germline ends. Germline values: CDR1 MNHEY, CDR2 SMNVEV (reference sequence). The clonotype comes from a male patient younger than 18 who had a stem cell transplant for acute myeloid leukemia, so the T cells may come from the graft donor. This rearrangement joins TRBV27 to TRBJ1-6; D gene uncertain. The material was PBMCs, mostly from graft donor cells, obtained 60 days after TCRalphabeta/CD19-depleted stem cell transplant. CDR3 bases: TGTGCCAGCAGTTTGTGGGTCTCACCCCTCCACTTT. Its translation is CASSLWVSPLHF.